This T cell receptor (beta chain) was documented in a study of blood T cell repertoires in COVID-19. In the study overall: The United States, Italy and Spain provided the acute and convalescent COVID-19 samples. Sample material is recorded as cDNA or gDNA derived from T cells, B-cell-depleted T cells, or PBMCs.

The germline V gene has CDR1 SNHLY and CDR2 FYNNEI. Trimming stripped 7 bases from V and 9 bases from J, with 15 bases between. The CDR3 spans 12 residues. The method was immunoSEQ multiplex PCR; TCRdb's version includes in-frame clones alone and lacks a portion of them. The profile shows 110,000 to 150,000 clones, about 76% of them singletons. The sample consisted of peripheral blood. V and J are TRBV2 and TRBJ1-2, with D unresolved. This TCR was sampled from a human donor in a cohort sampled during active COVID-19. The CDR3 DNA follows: TGTGCCAGCATGATAGTCCGCGACAGCTACACCTTC. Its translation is CASMIVRDSYTF.